The T cell receptor (beta chain) under discussion was sequenced for a study of blood T cells in healthy people across ages. The CDR3 totals 16 residues. From germline, CDR1 is MNHEY and CDR2 SMNVEV (reference sequence). Trimming cost V 5 bases and J 4 bases; bases outside gene matches: 11. Through a sample-barcoded 5' primer and a J-beta primer mix, a second PCR was run for 7 to 11 cycles. TCRdb reanalysed the 5' RACE reads using MiXCR and keeps one entry per CDR3 protein. The table includes under 1 million distinct CDR3 sequences, roughly 44% detected once. Sequencing was performed on blood. This TCR was sampled from a man aged 55 to 70 in good health. This rearrangement joins TRBV27 to TRBJ2-7; TRBD2 matches 10 bases. The CDR3: CASSTSLAGILYEQYF. DNA for the CDR3: TGTGCCAGCAGTACTTCACTAGCGGGGATCTTGTACGAGCAGTACTTC.